This TCR beta chain was sequenced for a study of metastatic and nonmetastatic thyroid tumors. Turning to the study itself: The authors compared repertoires across blood and tumor or nodule tissue from malignant and benign thyroid patients.

The V gene lost 0 bases and the J gene lost 5 bases, with 16 bases spanning the gap. Looked up from germline, CDR1 is LGHDT and CDR2 is YNNKEL (reference sequence). This CDR3 has 16 amino acids. Until they underwent thyroid surgery, no patient had received any treatment. TCRdb re-called clones from the PCR reads using MiXCR. The data contain 15,000 or so clones, more than 10% of them singletons. This TCR was sampled from a female donor with papillary thyroid cancer or a benign thyroid nodule (not recorded which). Some clones in this sample may be carry-over from other donors' samples. The sequenced sample consisted of blood. This sequence joins TRBV3-1 and TRBJ1-1; weak D call: TRBD1 (5 bases). The CDR3 bases are TGTGCCAGCAGCCAAGATTTCACGCCAGGGTCAACTGAAGCTTTCTTT. It specifies CASSQDFTPGSTEAFF.